Presented here are 19 T cell receptor beta chains from one specimen sequenced in a study of blood T cell repertoires in COVID-19 (dated by TCRdb to about 2020). The method was the immunoSEQ multiplex PCR assay. Entries here come from immuneACCESS through TCRdb and include only in-frame sequences with V and J called. Some clones fail to appear in such tables; in the studies checked, an unresolved V gene covers under half of the shortfall, and the cause of the remainder is unknown. The sample has around 260,000 clones on record, around 90% of them singletons. Clones ranked in the top ten supply about 5.2% of the sample. What was sequenced was peripheral blood. The receptors stem from a woman aged 55-70 years with COVID-19, enrolled during active disease.

The chain has TRBV24-1 and TRBJ2-5; 9 nucleotides agree with TRBD1. The J segment lost 5 bases and the V segment lost 5 bases, leaving 5 bases of the junction unmatched. Looked up from germline, CDR1 is KGHDR and CDR2 is SFDVKD. CDR3 size: 14 residues. The CDR3 DNA sequence: TGTGCCACCAGTGGTTTAGGACAGGGGGAGACCCAGTACTTC. As protein: CATSGLGQGETQYF.

This rearrangement joins TRBV23-1 to TRBJ1-6; weak D call: TRBD1 (6 bases). TRBV23-1 is an ORF, and what it does is uncertain. This CDR3 is 17 amino acids long. Trimming removed 3 bases from V and 5 bases from J, with 17 bases in between. The CDR3 protein is CASSQSPERDNNSPLHF. The DNA for the CDR3 is TGCGCCAGCAGTCAGTCGCCGGAACGGGACAATAATTCACCCCTCCACTTT.

V gene TRBV6-2 or TRBV6-3 combines with J gene TRBJ2-5; perhaps TRBD2 as D (5 bases). V lost 6 bases and J lost 1, with 15 bases in between. The germline CDR1 and CDR2 sequences are MNHEY and SVGEGT. This CDR3 is 15 amino acids long. The CDR3 region is CASSPREGPQETQYF. CDR3 coding DNA: TGTGCCAGCAGCCCCCGGGAAGGGCCCCAAGAGACCCAGTACTTC.

This chain connects TRBV19 to TRBJ1-2; D unresolved. V was cut by 3 bases and J by 0 bases, with 8 bases left in between. CDR1 and CDR2 from the germline V gene are LNHDA and SQIVND (reference sequence). CDR3 size: 14 residues. This chain's CDR3 is CASSIPVSNYGYTF. As DNA, the CDR3 is TGTGCCAGTAGTATCCCAGTATCTAACTATGGCTACACCTTC.

This sequence joins TRBV2 and TRBJ1-4, with a weak D call TRBD1 (5 bases). V was clipped by 6 bases and J by 3 bases, with 11 bases between them. The length of the CDR3 is 14 residues. In germline, CDR1 is SNHLY, CDR2 FYNNEI. In DNA, the CDR3 is TGTGCCAGCAGGGCCGACAGCGCTAATGAAAAACTGTTTTTT. Protein sequence: CASRADSANEKLFF.

CDR3 region: CASSPRAGAGETQYF. The CDR3 DNA reads TGCGCCAGCAGCCCCAGAGCAGGGGCTGGGGAGACCCAGTACTTC. This chain joins TRBV4-1 and TRBJ2-5; perhaps TRBD1 as D (6 bases). Germline values: CDR1 MGHRA, CDR2 YSYEKL. V dropped 4 bases and J dropped 5 bases, with 17 bases sitting between them. This CDR3 is built from 15 residues.

This chain uses TRBV30 with TRBJ1-1, with D perhaps matching TRBD1 (6 bases). Between the trimmed V and J ends, which lost 0 bases and 4 bases, there was a span of 21 bases. Germline V gene lookup returns CDR1 GTSNPN and CDR2 SVGIG (reference sequence). The CDR3 length is 17 residues. CDR3 nucleotide sequence: TGTGCCTGGAGTGTACTGGGTCGATTAGGGGGTGGCACTGAAGCTTTCTTT. It is translated as CAWSVLGRLGGGTEAFF.

The CDR3 DNA reads as TGTGCCAGCAGCTCGGGGACAGGGGCTTACGAGCAGTACTTC. Protein product: CASSSGTGAYEQYF. The V gene is TRBV7-3, the J gene TRBJ2-7; 10 bases are shared with TRBD1. CDR3 length: 14 residues. Germline-derived CDR1 and CDR2 are SGHTA and FQGTGA. The ends lost 4 bases at V and 4 bases at J; junction bases unmatched: 4.

The CDR3 DNA reads as TGTGCCACCAGCAGAGATAGGGCAGGGCTAAACAATGAGCAGTTCTTC. This codes for CATSRDRAGLNNEQFF. The J gene is TRBJ2-1, the V gene TRBV15; weak D call: TRBD1 (5 bases). This CDR3 has 16 amino acids. V was shortened by 0 bases and J by 5 bases, with 14 bases between the two germline ends. The V gene's germline CDR1 is LNHNV and CDR2 YYDKDF (reference sequence).

The J gene is TRBJ1-2, the V gene TRBV7-9; the D gene is possibly TRBD1 (5 bases). The CDR3 runs 14 residues. CDR1 is SEHNR and CDR2 is FQNEAQ in the germline V gene (reference sequence). Trimming pared 3 bases from V and 4 bases from J, leaving 12 bases between. The CDR3 DNA reads TGTGCCAGCAGCTTCGACGGTAGGGGCTATGGCTACACCTTC. Translation gives CASSFDGRGYGYTF.

This sequence joins TRBV6-1 and TRBJ1-5, with D perhaps TRBD1 (5 bases). Trimming pared 4 bases from V and 0 bases from J, leaving 13 bases between. CDR1 and CDR2 from the germline V gene are MNHNS and SASEGT. CDR3 size: 16 residues. CDR3 in amino acids: CASSVGTGASNQPQHF. The CDR3 DNA sequence: TGTGCCAGCAGTGTGGGTACAGGCGCTAGCAATCAGCCCCAGCATTTT.

V and J are TRBV5-1 and TRBJ2-2; perhaps TRBD2 as D (5 bases). Per the germline V gene, CDR1 is SGHRS and CDR2 is YFSETQ. Trimming removed 4 bases from V and 4 bases from J, with 8 bases in between. CDR3 length: 13 residues. The CDR3 nucleotides are TGCGCCAGCAGCAGGGAGAGCACCGGGGAGCTGTTTTTT. It yields the protein CASSRESTGELFF.

Written as DNA, the CDR3 is TGTGCCAGCAGCTTAGCCGGACAGGGCTCCGGGTACGAGCAGTACTTC. Amino acids: CASSLAGQGSGYEQYF. The chain uses TRBV7-2 and TRBJ2-7; TRBD1 aligns across 8 bases. The CDR3 consists of 16 residues. After removal of 0 bases from V and 4 bases from J, the junction contained 8 bases not matched to a gene. CDR1 is SGHTA, CDR2 FQGNSA, per germline.

On this clone itself: Different DNA sequences within this sample yield the same CDR3. V gene TRBV27 combines with J gene TRBJ2-7; 12 nucleotides align to TRBD2. The CDR3 runs 15 residues. V lost 4 bases, J lost 4 bases, and 5 bases stayed unmatched. The V gene's germline CDR1 is MNHEY and CDR2 SMNVEV (reference sequence). The CDR3 DNA follows: TGTGCCAGCAGTTCACTAGCGGGAGGTCGGTACGAGCAGTACTTC. Its protein is CASSSLAGGRYEQYF.

In DNA form, the CDR3 reads TGCGCCAGCAGCTTGGTGGGGGCCACTGAAGCTTTCTTT. Encoded protein: CASSLVGATEAFF. The J gene is TRBJ1-1, the V gene TRBV5-1; TRBD1 is a possible D gene (6 bases). Trimming took off 0 bases at V and 4 bases at J, with 7 bases between the two ends. Germline lookup yields CDR1 SGHRS and CDR2 YFSETQ. This CDR3 has 13 residues.

V gene TRBV29-1 combines with J gene TRBJ2-5; 7 bases are shared with TRBD1. V trimming: 7 bases; J trimming: 4 bases; junction bases outside the gene matches: 3. The CDR3 is made up of 11 amino acids. Germline V gene data show CDR1 as SQVTM and CDR2 as ANQGSEA. In DNA form, the CDR3 reads TGCAGCGCACAGGGGCGAGAGACCCAGTACTTC. Amino acid sequence: CSAQGRETQYF.

Turning to this clone: This same CDR3 is encoded by further DNA sequences in the sample. This chain connects TRBV5-6 to TRBJ1-2; no definite D call. The CDR3 extends over 13 amino acids. Trimming removed 0 bases from V and 2 bases from J, with 5 bases in between. Germline loops: CDR1 SGHDT, CDR2 YYEEEE. CDR3 sequence (DNA): TGTGCCAGCAGCTTGGGCAGAAACTATGGCTACACCTTC. Translating it yields CASSLGRNYGYTF.

J is TRBJ1-6 and V is TRBV4-3; no clear D gene. CDR1 and CDR2 (germline): LGHNA, YSLEER. The CDR3 sequence is 15 residues long. V was cut by 1 base and J by 9 bases, with 13 bases left in between. In nucleotides, the CDR3 is TGCGCCAGCAGCCAAGTTGTGACCGCAGGTTCACCCCTCCACTTT. Translation gives CASSQVVTAGSPLHF.

The chain combines TRBV27 with TRBJ1-2, with 7 bases that match TRBD1. The germline V gene encodes CDR1 MNHEY and CDR2 SMNVEV (reference sequence). With 0 bases clipped from V and 5 bases from J, the junction kept 9 bases outside the gene matches. This CDR3 has 16 residues. The CDR3 DNA reads as TGTGCCAGCAGTTTATCTCGGACAGGTCGGGCTTATGGCTACACCTTC. Translated, it gives CASSLSRTGRAYGYTF.